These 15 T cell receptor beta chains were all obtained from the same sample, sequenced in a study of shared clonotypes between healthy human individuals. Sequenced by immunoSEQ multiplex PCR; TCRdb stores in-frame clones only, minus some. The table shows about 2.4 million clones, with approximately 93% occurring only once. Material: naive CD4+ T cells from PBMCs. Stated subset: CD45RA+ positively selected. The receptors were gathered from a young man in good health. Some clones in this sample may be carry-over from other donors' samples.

CDR3 nucleotides: TGTGCCAGCAGCTTAACAACCCGCACTGAAGCTTTCTTT. Translation: CASSLTTRTEAFF. The chain has TRBV7-3 and TRBJ1-1; D gene uncertain. V was shortened by 0 bases and J by 4 bases, with 6 bases between the two germline ends. This CDR3 has 13 amino acids. Germline V lookup: CDR1 SGHTA, CDR2 FQGTGA.

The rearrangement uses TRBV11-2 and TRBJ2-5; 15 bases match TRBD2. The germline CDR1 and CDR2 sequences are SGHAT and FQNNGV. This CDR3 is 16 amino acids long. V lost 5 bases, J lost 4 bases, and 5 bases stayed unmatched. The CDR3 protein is CASSIPGLAGGETQYF. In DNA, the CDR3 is TGTGCCAGCAGCATACCGGGACTAGCGGGAGGAGAGACCCAGTACTTC.

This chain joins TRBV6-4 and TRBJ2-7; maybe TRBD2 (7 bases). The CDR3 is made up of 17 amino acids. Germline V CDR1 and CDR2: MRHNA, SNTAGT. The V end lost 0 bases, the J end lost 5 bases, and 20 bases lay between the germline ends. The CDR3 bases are TGTGCCAGCAGTGACTCGAGGGGGTGGCGGGAGCATAACGAGCAGTACTTC. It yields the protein CASSDSRGWREHNEQYF.

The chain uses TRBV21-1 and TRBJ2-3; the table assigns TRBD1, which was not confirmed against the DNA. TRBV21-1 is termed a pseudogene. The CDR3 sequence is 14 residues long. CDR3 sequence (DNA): TGTGCCAGCAGCGGACAGGGGGCTCCGGATACGCAGTATTTT. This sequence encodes CASSGQGAPDTQYF.

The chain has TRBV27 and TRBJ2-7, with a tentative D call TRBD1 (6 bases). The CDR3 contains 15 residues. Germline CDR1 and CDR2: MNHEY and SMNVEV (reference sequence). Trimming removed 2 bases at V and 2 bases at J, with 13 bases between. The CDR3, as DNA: TGTGCCAGCAGTTTACGGGGACATTCGGCCTACGAGCAGTACTTC. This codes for CASSLRGHSAYEQYF.

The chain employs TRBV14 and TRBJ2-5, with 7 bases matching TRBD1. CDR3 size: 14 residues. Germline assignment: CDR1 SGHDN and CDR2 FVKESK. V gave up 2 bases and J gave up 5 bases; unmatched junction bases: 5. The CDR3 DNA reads TGTGCCAGCAGCCAACGAGGGGGCTGGGAGACCCAGTACTTC. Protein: CASSQRGGWETQYF.

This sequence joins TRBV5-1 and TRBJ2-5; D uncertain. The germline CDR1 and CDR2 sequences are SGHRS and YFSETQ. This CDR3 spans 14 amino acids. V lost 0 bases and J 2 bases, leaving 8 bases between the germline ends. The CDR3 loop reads CASSLVTPQETQYF. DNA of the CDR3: TGCGCCAGCAGCTTGGTGACACCACAAGAGACCCAGTACTTC. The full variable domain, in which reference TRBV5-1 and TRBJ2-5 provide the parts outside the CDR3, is KAGVTQTPRYLIKTRGQQVTLSCSPISGHRSVSWYQQTPGQGLQFLFEYFSETQRNKGNFPGRFSGRQFSNSRSEMNVSTLELGDSALYLCASSLVTPQETQYFGPGTRLLVL.

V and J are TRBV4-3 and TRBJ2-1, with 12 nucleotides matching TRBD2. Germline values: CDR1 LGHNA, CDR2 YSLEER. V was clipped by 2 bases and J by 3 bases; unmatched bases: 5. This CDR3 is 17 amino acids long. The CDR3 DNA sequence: TGCGCCAGCAGCCAAAGACTAGCGGGAGTAGTCTACAATGAGCAGTTCTTC. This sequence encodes CASSQRLAGVVYNEQFF.

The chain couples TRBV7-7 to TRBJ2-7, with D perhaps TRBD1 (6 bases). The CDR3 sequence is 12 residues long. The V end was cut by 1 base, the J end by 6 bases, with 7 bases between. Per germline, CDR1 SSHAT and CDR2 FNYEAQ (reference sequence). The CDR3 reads CASSLGGGEQYF. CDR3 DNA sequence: TGTGCCAGCAGCTTAGGAGGGGGCGAGCAGTACTTC.

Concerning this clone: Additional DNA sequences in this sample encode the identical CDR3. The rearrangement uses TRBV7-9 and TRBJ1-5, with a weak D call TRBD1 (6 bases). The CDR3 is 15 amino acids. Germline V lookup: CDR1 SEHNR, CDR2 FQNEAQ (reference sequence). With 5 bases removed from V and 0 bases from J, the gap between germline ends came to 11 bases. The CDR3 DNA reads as TGTGCCAGCAGCCCGAGGGGGGATAGCAATCAGCCCCAGCATTTT. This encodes CASSPRGDSNQPQHF.

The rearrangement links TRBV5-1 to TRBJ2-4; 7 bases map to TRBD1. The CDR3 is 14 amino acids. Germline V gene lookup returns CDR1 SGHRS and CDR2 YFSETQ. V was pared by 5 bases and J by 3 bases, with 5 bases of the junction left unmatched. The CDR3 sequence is CASRQGSGKNIQYF. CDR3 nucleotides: TGCGCCAGCAGACAGGGGAGTGGCAAAAACATTCAGTACTTC.

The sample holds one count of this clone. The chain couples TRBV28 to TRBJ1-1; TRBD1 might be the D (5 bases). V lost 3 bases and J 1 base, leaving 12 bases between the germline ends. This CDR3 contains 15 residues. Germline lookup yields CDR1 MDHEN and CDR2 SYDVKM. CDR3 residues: CASSFGQGWNTEAFF. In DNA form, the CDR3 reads TGTGCCAGCAGTTTTGGGCAGGGATGGAACACTGAAGCTTTCTTT. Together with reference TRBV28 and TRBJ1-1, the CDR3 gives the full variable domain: DVKVTQSSRYLVKRTGEKVFLECVQDMDHENMFWYRQDPGLGLRLIYFSYDVKMKEKGDIPEGYSVSREKKERFSLILESASTNQTSMYLCASSFGQGWNTEAFFGQGTRLTVV.

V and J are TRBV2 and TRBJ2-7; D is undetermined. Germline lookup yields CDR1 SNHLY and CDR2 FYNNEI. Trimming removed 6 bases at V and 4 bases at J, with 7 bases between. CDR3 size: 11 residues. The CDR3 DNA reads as TGTGCCAGCAGAATCACGTACGAGCAGTACTTC. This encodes CASRITYEQYF.

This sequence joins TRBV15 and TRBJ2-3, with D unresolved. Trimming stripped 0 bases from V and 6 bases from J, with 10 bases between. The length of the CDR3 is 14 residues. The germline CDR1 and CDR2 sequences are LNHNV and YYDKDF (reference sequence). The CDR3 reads CATSRDRASDTQYF. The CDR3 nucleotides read TGTGCCACCAGCAGAGATAGGGCATCTGATACGCAGTATTTT. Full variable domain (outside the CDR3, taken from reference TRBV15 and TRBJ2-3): DAMVIQNPRYQVTQFGKPVTLSCSQTLNHNVMYWYQQKSSQAPKLLFHYYDKDFNNEADTPDNFQSRRPNTSFCFLDIRSPGLGDTAMYLCATSRDRASDTQYFGPGTRLTVL.

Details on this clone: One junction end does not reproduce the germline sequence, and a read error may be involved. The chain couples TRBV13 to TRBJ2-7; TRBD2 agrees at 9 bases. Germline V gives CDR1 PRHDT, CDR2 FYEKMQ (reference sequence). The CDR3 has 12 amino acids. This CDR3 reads CASSLGVTSGVF. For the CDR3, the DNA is TGTGCCAGCAGCTTAGGTGTGACTAGCGGTGTCTTC.